Only one count was recorded for the clone carrying this T cell receptor beta chain. The antigen is not known. The data stem from a study of OX40 agonist ivuxolimab in advanced cancers. Study-level information: Patients were roughly 87% male with ages roughly 23 to 90, mean 60. Study-level findings and limits: Among T cells, CD8+ cells averaged more expanded clones than CD4+ cells.

This CDR3 is built from 14 residues. Germline V gives CDR1 SGHRS, CDR2 YFSETQ. Trimming stripped 2 bases from V and 4 bases from J, with 10 bases between. Repertoires were generated with immunoSEQ multiplex PCR, while TCRdb's copy carries only in-frame clones and drops some. Of more than 55,000 clones listed, around 86% are singletons. This specimen consisted of CD4+ or CD8+ T cells sorted from blood, obtained in a trial of the OX40 agonist ivuxolimab. The TCR was taken from an adult with an advanced solid tumor such as melanoma, head and neck, liver or kidney cancer. This rearrangement joins TRBV5-1 to TRBJ2-1, with D possibly TRBD2 on 5 matching bases. CDR3 sequence (DNA): TGCGCCAGCAGCTTCGGACTGGCGTACAATGAGCAGTTCTTC. Translation gives CASSFGLAYNEQFF.